What follows is one TCR beta chain and its context. Its specificity is not known. The use of a sample-barcoded 5' primer and a J-beta primer mix characterized a second PCR of about 7 to 12 cycles. TCRdb analysed the 5' RACE reads with MiXCR anew, one entry per CDR3 protein. The table has approximately 1.5 million distinct CDR3 sequences, 30% to 40% seen once. Germline values: CDR1 MNHEY, CDR2 SMNVEV (reference sequence). The length of the CDR3 is 15 residues. Trimming took 4 bases from V and 8 from J, leaving 17 bases between them. The sample originates from a study of blood T cells in healthy people across ages. Overall study findings and caveats: Diversity estimated from one million T cells was considered an underestimate.

The TCR comes from a woman aged 30 to 39 in good health. Material for sequencing was blood. The chain is built from TRBV27 and TRBJ1-4, with D possibly TRBD1 on 6 matching bases. The CDR3 DNA sequence: TGTGCCAGCAGTTCTCACCCAAGGGGGAGGGAAAAACTGTTTTTT. It codes for CASSSHPRGREKLFF.